The next 32 T cell receptor beta chains were all read from a single sample in a study of shared T cell receptors in the human thymus. Clones were sequenced by immunoSEQ multiplex PCR, and TCRdb holds only the in-frame ones, with some missing. The profile covers about 380,000 clones, with more than 85% appearing a single time and approximately 0.02% taken by the ten largest. What was sequenced was thymocytes. The receptors were gathered from a human donor.

The chain combines TRBV18 with TRBJ2-7, with D maybe TRBD2 (5 bases). Germline V gives CDR1 KGHSH, CDR2 LQKENI. V was pared by 3 bases and J by 6 bases, with 15 bases between. The CDR3 consists of 14 residues. CDR3 nucleotide sequence: TGTGCCAGCTCACCCCCGGGGTTTCGGGGCGAGCAGTACTTC. The encoded protein is CASSPPGFRGEQYF.

The V and J genes are TRBV6-6 and TRBJ1-3; TRBD1 might be the D (5 bases). Germline values: CDR1 MNHNY, CDR2 SVGAGI (reference sequence). V lost 2 bases and J 0 bases, leaving 8 bases between the germline ends. This CDR3 has 15 residues. CDR3 protein: CASSYGQRSGNTIYF. In DNA, the CDR3 is TGTGCCAGCAGTTACGGACAACGCTCTGGAAACACCATATATTTT.

This rearrangement joins TRBV11-2 to TRBJ1-4; 9 bases map to TRBD1. The CDR3 is 15 residues long. Germline V gene sequence: CDR1 SGHAT, CDR2 FQNNGV. With V trimmed by 4 bases and J by 7 bases, 7 bases remained unmatched. CDR3 loop: CASSSIDRGVEKLFF. As DNA, the CDR3 is TGTGCCAGCAGCTCTATAGACAGGGGGGTTGAAAAACTGTTTTTT.

CDR3 protein: CASSRKRGGPLTAREQYF. The CDR3 bases are TGTGCCAGCAGCCGGAAAAGAGGGGGGCCCCTTACGGCTCGCGAGCAGTACTTC. This chain links TRBV4-2 with TRBJ2-7; D may correspond to TRBD1 or TRBD2 (6 bases each). The V end lost 4 bases, the J end lost 6 bases, and 28 bases lay between the germline ends. CDR3 length equals 18 residues. Germline V gene sequence: CDR1 LGHNA, CDR2 YNFKEQ.

This clone was detected only once. The chain couples TRBV29-1 to TRBJ2-5; D gene uncertain. V was clipped by 1 base and J by 2 bases, with 8 bases between them. The CDR3 length is 13 residues. The germline V gene encodes CDR1 SQVTM and CDR2 ANQGSEA. The chain's CDR3 is CSVEVRLQETQYF. CDR3 DNA sequence: TGCAGCGTTGAAGTGCGGCTACAAGAGACCCAGTACTTC.

As for this clone: A read error may produce the germline difference seen at one junction end. Other nucleotide sequences from this sample produce the same CDR3. This sequence joins TRBV15 and TRBJ2-7; D tentatively fits TRBD1 or TRBD2 (5 bases each). This CDR3 contains 13 residues. From germline, CDR1 is LNHNV and CDR2 YYDKDF (reference sequence). DNA for the CDR3: TGCGCCACTTCAACGGGACGACCCTACGAGCAGTACTTC. Its protein product is CATSTGRPYEQYF.

CDR3 protein: CASSLREGLVTQYF. In DNA form, the CDR3 reads TGTGCCAGTAGCCTGCGGGAGGGCCTCGTTACGCAGTATTTT. The genes are TRBV19 and TRBJ2-3, with TRBD2 identical over 9 bases. Losses at the gene ends were 6 bases for V and 8 bases for J; bases not matched to a gene: 9. CDR3 length equals 14 residues. Germline V lookup: CDR1 LNHDA, CDR2 SQIVND (reference sequence).

The chain couples TRBV7-3 to TRBJ2-1; D is ambiguous. V was cut by 4 bases and J by 4 bases, with 20 bases left in between. Germline CDR1 and CDR2: SGHTA and FQGTGA. The CDR3 covers 17 residues. The CDR3 bases are TGTGCCAGCAGCTCCCAGGCCCCTCCGAACGGTTACAATGAGCAGTTCTTC. Translation: CASSSQAPPNGYNEQFF.

CDR3 residues: CASRVGRGEKLFF. CDR3 DNA sequence: TGTGCCAGCAGGGTCGGCAGGGGGGAAAAACTGTTTTTT. V gene TRBV27 combines with J gene TRBJ1-4; 7 bases match TRBD1. V gave up 6 bases and J gave up 8 bases; unmatched junction bases: 6. The germline V gene has CDR1 MNHEY and CDR2 SMNVEV (reference sequence). CDR3 length: 13 residues.

This chain uses TRBV29-1 with TRBJ2-7; D uncertain. Germline lookup yields CDR1 SQVTM and CDR2 ANQGSEA. Trimming took 3 bases from V and 0 from J, leaving 12 bases between them. The CDR3 sequence is 14 residues long. The CDR3 bases are TGCAGCGTTGAGAATCCTCGGAACTCCTACGAGCAGTACTTC. This gives the protein CSVENPRNSYEQYF.

This chain connects TRBV6-4 to TRBJ1-2; TRBD1 aligns across 7 bases. Per the germline V gene, CDR1 is MRHNA and CDR2 is SNTAGT. J lost 4 bases, V lost 0 bases, and 11 bases had no gene match. This CDR3 is built from 17 residues. CDR3 sequence: CASSDSKAPGGLYGYTF. The CDR3 DNA sequence: TGTGCCAGCAGTGACTCGAAGGCTCCAGGGGGACTCTATGGCTACACCTTC.

This chain links TRBV27 with TRBJ1-2, with a weak D call TRBD1 (5 bases). The germline CDR1 and CDR2 sequences are MNHEY and SMNVEV (reference sequence). CDR3 length: 16 amino acids. Trimming cost V 1 base and J 8 bases, with 20 bases left between them. The CDR3 here is CASSLYPERGEGGYTF. The CDR3 DNA reads as TGTGCCAGCAGTTTATACCCGGAGAGGGGCGAGGGGGGCTACACCTTC.

The CDR3: CASSLGTSRETQYF. For the CDR3, the DNA is TGTGCCAGCAGCTTAGGGACTAGTCGAGAGACCCAGTACTTC. The chain employs TRBV11-2 and TRBJ2-5; 7 bases match TRBD2. The germline gives CDR1 SGHAT, CDR2 FQNNGV. V was clipped by 1 base and J by 4 bases; unmatched bases: 3. This CDR3 has 14 amino acids.

This rearrangement joins TRBV2 to TRBJ2-5; 8 bases line up with TRBD1. V shed 6 bases and J 1 base; nucleotides not matched to a gene: 1. Per the germline V gene, CDR1 is SNHLY and CDR2 is FYNNEI. The CDR3 has 13 amino acids. CDR3 DNA: TGTGCCAGCAGGGGACAGGTCCAAGAGACCCAGTACTTC. It is translated as CASRGQVQETQYF.

The chain combines TRBV6-5 with TRBJ1-4; D gene ambiguous. Trimming removed 4 bases from V and 1 base from J, with 10 bases in between. CDR1 and CDR2 from the germline V gene are MNHEY and SVGAGI. There are 15 residues in the CDR3. CDR3 sequence: CASSSRRGTNEKLFF. Here the CDR3 DNA reads TGTGCCAGCAGTTCGCGACGTGGAACTAATGAAAAACTGTTTTTT.

V gene TRBV19 combines with J gene TRBJ2-3, with unresolved D. Trimming pared 2 bases from V and 2 bases from J, leaving 14 bases between. Germline V gene sequence: CDR1 LNHDA, CDR2 SQIVND (reference sequence). This CDR3 spans 16 amino acids. The CDR3 loop reads CASSISADRNTDTQYF. In DNA, the CDR3 is TGTGCCAGTAGTATATCGGCGGATAGAAACACAGATACGCAGTATTTT.

The chain carries TRBV19 and TRBJ2-1; 16 bases are shared with TRBD2. CDR1 LNHDA and CDR2 SQIVND come from the germline V gene (reference sequence). J lost 6 bases, V lost 5 bases, and 13 bases had no gene match. The CDR3 is 19 amino acids. The CDR3 reads CASSFGTSGRAPLGNEQFF. CDR3 nucleotide sequence: TGTGCCAGTAGTTTCGGGACTAGCGGGAGGGCCCCTCTCGGCAATGAGCAGTTCTTC.

The CDR3 sequence: CASSEGQPYGYTF. CDR3 coding DNA: TGTGCCAGCAGCGAGGGACAGCCCTATGGCTACACCTTC. This chain uses TRBV7-9 with TRBJ1-2; 7 nucleotides match TRBD1. From germline, CDR1 is SEHNR and CDR2 FQNEAQ (reference sequence). CDR3 length: 13 amino acids. V dropped 5 bases and J dropped 4; count of bases not matched to a gene: 4.

The chain links TRBV7-6 to TRBJ2-1, with a tentative D call TRBD2 (6 bases). This CDR3 is built from 16 residues. The germline V gene encodes CDR1 SGHVS and CDR2 FNYEAQ. Trimming shortened V by 2 bases and J by 3 bases, and 14 bases separated the two germline ends. The CDR3: CASSLSPAEGYNEQFF. As DNA, the CDR3 is TGTGCCAGCAGCTTATCCCCCGCGGAGGGCTACAATGAGCAGTTCTTC. Full variable domain (remainder filled in from reference TRBV7-6 and TRBJ2-1): GAGVSQSPRYKVTKRGQDVALRCDPISGHVSLYWYRQALGQGPEFLTYFNYEAQQDKSGLPNDRFSAERPEGSISTLTIQRTEQRDSAMYRCASSLSPAEGYNEQFFGPGTRLTVL.

The chain joins TRBV6-1 to TRBJ2-2; 9 nucleotides match TRBD2. This CDR3 spans 18 amino acids. The V gene's germline CDR1 is MNHNS and CDR2 SASEGT. V was pared by 2 bases and J by 5 bases, with 12 bases of the junction left unmatched. The CDR3 nucleotides are TGTGCCAGCAGTGAACTGAAGGAGCGGGGGGTGGCAACCGGGGAGCTGTTTTTT. This translates into CASSELKERGVATGELFF.

CDR3 bases: TGCGCCAGCAGCCAAGATGGTGCTAGCGGGAGGGTCCAAAACACAGATACGCAGTATTTT. Translating gives CASSQDGASGRVQNTDTQYF. V usage is TRBV4-1 and J usage is TRBJ2-3; TRBD2 matches 12 bases. Germline V gives CDR1 MGHRA, CDR2 YSYEKL. This CDR3 region has 20 residues. With 0 bases clipped from V and 2 bases from J, the junction kept 12 bases outside the gene matches.

V is TRBV19 and J is TRBJ2-2; TRBD1 or TRBD2 may be the D gene (6 bases each). Germline CDR1 reads LNHDA; CDR2 reads SQIVND (reference sequence). The CDR3 runs to 15 residues. The germline V and J ends were trimmed by 5 bases and 2 bases, with 12 bases remaining between them. CDR3 loop: CASSPRDNNTGELFF. The CDR3 DNA reads TGTGCCAGTAGTCCGCGGGACAATAACACCGGGGAGCTGTTTTTT.

The chain combines TRBV5-6 with TRBJ2-7, with D possibly being TRBD1 (5 bases). V was clipped by 4 bases and J by 1 base, with 12 bases between them. The CDR3 is made up of 14 amino acids. In germline, CDR1 is SGHDT, CDR2 YYEEEE. The DNA for the CDR3 is TGTGCCAGCAGCCCTCCGACAGCATCCTACGAGCAGTACTTC. Translated, it gives CASSPPTASYEQYF.

This sequence joins TRBV5-1 and TRBJ2-1; TRBD2 matches 9 bases. CDR1 and CDR2 (germline): SGHRS, YFSETQ. Trimming cost V 4 bases and J 7 bases; bases outside gene matches: 9. The CDR3 length is 15 residues. The CDR3 DNA is TGCGCCAGCAGCCCGCGGCTAGCGGGAATGAATGAGCAGTTCTTC. Translating gives CASSPRLAGMNEQFF.

The V and J genes are TRBV6-6 and TRBJ1-2, with 9 positions matching TRBD1. V lost 6 bases to trimming and J lost 6 bases; unmatched junction nucleotides: 14. Germline V gene data show CDR1 as MNHNY and CDR2 as SVGAGI (reference sequence). The CDR3 has 16 residues. CDR3 region: CASRILRDRDTDGYTF. Written as DNA, the CDR3 is TGTGCCAGCAGAATACTCCGGGACAGGGACACGGATGGCTACACCTTC.

This chain joins TRBV19 and TRBJ2-2, with D possibly being TRBD1 or TRBD2 (7 bases each). Germline CDR1 and CDR2: LNHDA and SQIVND (reference sequence). Trimming took off 7 bases at V and 4 bases at J, with 13 bases between the two ends. CDR3 length: 14 residues. CDR3 in amino acids: CASTDREGTGELFF. The CDR3, as DNA: TGTGCCAGTACCGACAGGGAGGGCACCGGGGAGCTGTTTTTT. Full variable domain (rest looked up from reference TRBV19 and TRBJ2-2): DGGITQSPKYLFRKEGQNVTLSCEQNLNHDAMYWYRQDPGQGLRLIYYSQIVNDFQKGDIAEGYSVSREKKESFPLTVTSAQKNPTAFYLCASTDREGTGELFFGEGSRLTVL.

In this sample, this clone turned up a few times. The genes are TRBV4-3 and TRBJ2-5; no reliable D call. V was shortened by 0 bases and J by 5 bases, with 4 bases between the two germline ends. From germline, CDR1 is LGHNA and CDR2 YSLEER. The CDR3 totals 12 residues. The CDR3 nucleotides read TGCGCCAGCAGCCAAGAAGGGGAGACCCAGTACTTC. The encoded protein is CASSQEGETQYF.

The chain couples TRBV20-1 to TRBJ2-1; D is unresolved. CDR3 length equals 11 residues. Between the trimmed V and J ends, which lost 0 bases and 6 bases, there was a span of 3 bases. Germline values: CDR1 DFQATT, CDR2 SNEGSKA (reference sequence). CDR3 nucleotides: TGCAGTGCTAGAGACAGCAATGAGCAGTTCTTC. Its protein is CSARDSNEQFF.

This chain connects TRBV29-1 to TRBJ1-1, with D perhaps matching TRBD1 (6 bases). This CDR3 comprises 15 residues. Per the germline V gene, CDR1 is SQVTM and CDR2 is ANQGSEA. The ends were cut back, 1 base at V and 2 bases at J, with 14 bases in the middle. CDR3 amino acids: CSVEAPGQTNTEAFF. The CDR3 DNA follows: TGCAGCGTTGAAGCACCGGGACAAACCAACACTGAAGCTTTCTTT. Based on the CDR3 plus reference TRBV29-1 and TRBJ1-1, the full variable domain is SAVISQKPSRDICQRGTSLTIQCQVDSQVTMMFWYRQQPGQSLTLIATANQGSEATYESGFVIDKFPISRPNLTFSTLTVSNMSPEDSSIYLCSVEAPGQTNTEAFFGQGTRLTVV.

The chain combines TRBV7-2 with TRBJ2-3, with 8 bases that match TRBD1. CDR3 length equals 16 residues. V was pared by 5 bases and J by 5 bases, with 12 bases of the junction left unmatched. Germline CDR1 and CDR2: SGHTA and FQGNSA. CDR3 nucleotide sequence: TGTGCCAGCAGCCCGCCGAATCGACAGGGGATAGATACGCAGTATTTT. This encodes CASSPPNRQGIDTQYF.

J is TRBJ2-7 and V is TRBV19; the D gene is possibly TRBD1 (5 bases). The V gene lost 1 base and the J gene lost 4 bases, with 14 bases spanning the gap. Per germline, CDR1 LNHDA and CDR2 SQIVND (reference sequence). This CDR3 has 15 residues. The DNA for the CDR3 is TGTGCCAGTAGTATAGTGGCAGGGTGGACGTACGAGCAGTACTTC. Its protein is CASSIVAGWTYEQYF.

The rearrangement uses TRBV6-1 and TRBJ2-3, with TRBD1 matching 10 bases. Per germline, CDR1 MNHNS and CDR2 SASEGT. With 8 bases clipped from V and 3 bases from J, the junction kept 8 bases outside the gene matches. There are 15 residues in the CDR3. CDR3 residues: CASCLWTGGTDTQYF. The CDR3 nucleotides are TGTGCCAGCTGTCTCTGGACAGGGGGGACAGATACGCAGTATTTT.